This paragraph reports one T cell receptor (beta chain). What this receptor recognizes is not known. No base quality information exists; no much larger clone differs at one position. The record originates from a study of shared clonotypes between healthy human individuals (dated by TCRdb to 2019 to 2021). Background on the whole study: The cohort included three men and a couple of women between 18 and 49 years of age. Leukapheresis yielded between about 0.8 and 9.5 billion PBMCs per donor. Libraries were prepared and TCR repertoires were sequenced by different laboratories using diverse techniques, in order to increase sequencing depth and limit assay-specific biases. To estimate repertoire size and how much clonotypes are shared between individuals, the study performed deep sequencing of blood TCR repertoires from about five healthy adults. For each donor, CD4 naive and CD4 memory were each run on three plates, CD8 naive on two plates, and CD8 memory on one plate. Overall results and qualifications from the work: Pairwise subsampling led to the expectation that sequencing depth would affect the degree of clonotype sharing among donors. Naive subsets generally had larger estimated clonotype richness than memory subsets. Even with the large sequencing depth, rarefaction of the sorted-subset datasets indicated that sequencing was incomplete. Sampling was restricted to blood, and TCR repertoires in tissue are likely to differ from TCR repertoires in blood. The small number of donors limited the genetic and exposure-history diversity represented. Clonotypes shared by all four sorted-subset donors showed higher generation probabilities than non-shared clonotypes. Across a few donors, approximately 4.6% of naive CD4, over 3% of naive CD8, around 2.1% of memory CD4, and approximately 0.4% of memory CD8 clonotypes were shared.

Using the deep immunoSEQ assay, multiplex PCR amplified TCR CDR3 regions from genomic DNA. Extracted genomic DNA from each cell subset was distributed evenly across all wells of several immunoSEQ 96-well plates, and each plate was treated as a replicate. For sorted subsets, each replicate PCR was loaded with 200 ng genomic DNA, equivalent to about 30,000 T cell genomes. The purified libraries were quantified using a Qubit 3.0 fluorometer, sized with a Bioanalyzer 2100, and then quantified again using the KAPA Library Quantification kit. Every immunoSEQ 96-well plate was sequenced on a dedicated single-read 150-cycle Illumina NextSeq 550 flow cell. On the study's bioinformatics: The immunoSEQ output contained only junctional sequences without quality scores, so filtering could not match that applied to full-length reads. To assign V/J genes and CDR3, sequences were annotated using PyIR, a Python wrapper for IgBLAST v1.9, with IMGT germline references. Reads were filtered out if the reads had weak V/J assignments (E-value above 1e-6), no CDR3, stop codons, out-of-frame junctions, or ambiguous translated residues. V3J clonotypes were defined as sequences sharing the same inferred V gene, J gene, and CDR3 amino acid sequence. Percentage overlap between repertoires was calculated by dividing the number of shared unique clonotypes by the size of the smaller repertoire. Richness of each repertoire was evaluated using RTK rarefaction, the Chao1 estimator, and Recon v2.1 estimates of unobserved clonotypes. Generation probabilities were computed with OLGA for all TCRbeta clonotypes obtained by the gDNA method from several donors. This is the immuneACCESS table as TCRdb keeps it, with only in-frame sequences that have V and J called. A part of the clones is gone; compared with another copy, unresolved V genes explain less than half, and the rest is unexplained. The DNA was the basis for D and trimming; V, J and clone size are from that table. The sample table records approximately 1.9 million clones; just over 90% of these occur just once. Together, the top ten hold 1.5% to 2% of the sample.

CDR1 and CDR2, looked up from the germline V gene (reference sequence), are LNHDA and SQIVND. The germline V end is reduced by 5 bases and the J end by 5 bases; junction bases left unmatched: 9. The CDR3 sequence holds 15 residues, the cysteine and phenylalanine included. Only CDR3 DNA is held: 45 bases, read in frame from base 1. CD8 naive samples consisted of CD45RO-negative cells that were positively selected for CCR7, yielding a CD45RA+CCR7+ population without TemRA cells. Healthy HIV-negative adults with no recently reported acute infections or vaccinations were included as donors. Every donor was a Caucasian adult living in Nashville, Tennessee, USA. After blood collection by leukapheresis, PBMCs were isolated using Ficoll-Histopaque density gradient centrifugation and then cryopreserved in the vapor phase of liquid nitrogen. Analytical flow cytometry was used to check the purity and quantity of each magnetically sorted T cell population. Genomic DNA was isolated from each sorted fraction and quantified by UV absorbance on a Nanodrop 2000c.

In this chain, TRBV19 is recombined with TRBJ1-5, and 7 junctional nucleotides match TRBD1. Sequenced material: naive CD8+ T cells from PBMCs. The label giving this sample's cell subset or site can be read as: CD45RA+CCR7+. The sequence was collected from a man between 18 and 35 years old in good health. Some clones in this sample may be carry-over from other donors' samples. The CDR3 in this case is CASSARGEWDQPQHF. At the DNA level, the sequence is TGTGCCAGTAGTGCCAGGGGGGAATGGGATCAGCCCCAGCATTTT.